The 3 T cell receptor beta chains reported below all come from one sample, sequenced in a study of glioma-infiltrating T cells. The iRepertoire nested amplicon-rescue multiplex PCR amplified TCR alpha and beta CDR3s from RNA. MiXCR, run by TCRdb on the multiplex PCR reads, gives a single entry per CDR3 protein. The sample has a few hundred thousand distinct CDR3 sequences, roughly two fifths seen once; the top ten hold about 12%. The sample comprised glioma tissue, nonneoplastic brain tissue, or PBMCs (not recorded which). The source is a human donor with low-grade glioma or glioblastoma, undergoing nonglioma brain surgery, or in good health (not recorded which).

This clonotype has just a few counts. Here the CDR3 DNA reads TGTGCCAGCAACCTGTGGAGGGGGAACACTGAAGCTTTCTTT. Translated, it gives CASNLWRGNTEAFF. The chain carries TRBV6-2 or TRBV6-3 and TRBJ1-1; a weak D match, TRBD1 (5 bases). The length of the CDR3 is 14 residues. Germline V gene sequence: CDR1 MNHEY, CDR2 SVGEGT. The germline V and J ends were trimmed by 7 bases and 1 base, with 13 bases remaining between them.

Concerning this clonotype: A much larger clone is a single base away; this may be a read error. The V and J genes are TRBV28 and TRBJ2-7; no reliable D call. This CDR3 region has 11 residues. Germline lookup yields CDR1 MDHEN and CDR2 SYDVKM. The CDR3 nucleotides are TGTGCCAGCAGTTTAGTCCACGAGGAGTACTTC. It specifies CASSLVHEEYF.

The chain carries TRBV6-1 and TRBJ2-5, with D possibly matching TRBD2 (6 bases). Looked up from germline, CDR1 is MNHNS and CDR2 is SASEGT. The CDR3 is 19 amino acids. V lost 3 bases to trimming and J lost 1 base, with 24 bases between them. Written as DNA, the CDR3 is TGTGCCAGCAGTGACCCATGGGGGTCGGAGCGGGCATTCCAAGAGACCCAGTACTTC. Translating it yields CASSDPWGSERAFQETQYF.